This T cell receptor (beta chain) was identified during a study of blood T cell repertoires in COVID-19. Seattle-derived patients entered the study during active infection and were followed longitudinally. Profiling relied on immunoSEQ multiplex PCR, and the TCRdb table lists in-frame clones only, not all of them. This sample carries 200,000 to 250,000 clones, around 87% of them seen once, and the ten largest clones take about a tenth. This CDR3 region has 12 residues. The receptor was isolated from a woman between 45 and 65 years old with COVID-19, enrolled during active disease. Sequenced sample: peripheral blood. J is TRBJ1-2 and V is TRBV7-5; TRBD1, the table's D call, was not compared with the DNA. TRBV7-5 represents a pseudogene. As DNA, the CDR3 is TGTGCCAGTTCGGCCGACATCTATGGCTACACCTTC. This codes for CASSADIYGYTF.